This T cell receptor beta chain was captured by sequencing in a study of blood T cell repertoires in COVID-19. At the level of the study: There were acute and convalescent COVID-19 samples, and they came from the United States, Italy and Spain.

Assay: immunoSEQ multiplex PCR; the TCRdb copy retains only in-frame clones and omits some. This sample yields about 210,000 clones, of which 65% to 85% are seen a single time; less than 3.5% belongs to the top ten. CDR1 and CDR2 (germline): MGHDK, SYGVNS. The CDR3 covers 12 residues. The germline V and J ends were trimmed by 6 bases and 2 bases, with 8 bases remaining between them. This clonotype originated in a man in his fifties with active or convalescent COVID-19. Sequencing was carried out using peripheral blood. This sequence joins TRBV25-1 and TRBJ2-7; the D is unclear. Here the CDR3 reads CASRGGPYEQYF. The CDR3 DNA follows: TGTGCCAGCAGAGGTGGGCCCTACGAGCAGTACTTC.